The clone carrying this TCR beta chain was seen only once. Measured with immunoSEQ multiplex PCR; TCRdb has only the in-frame clones, and not every one. The sample includes roughly 2,000,000 clones, approximately 94% of them seen just once. This CDR3 comprises 15 residues. Germline loops: CDR1 SGDLS, CDR2 YYNGEE. Trimming removed 0 bases from V and 1 base from J, with 11 bases in between. The sample comes from a study of shared clonotypes between healthy human individuals. As defined, naive CD8 cells were CD45RO-negative and positively selected for CCR7, with terminally differentiated effector memory CD45RA+ cells excluded. All participating donors were Caucasian adults from Nashville, Tennessee.

The chain is built from TRBV9 and TRBJ2-7; weak D call: TRBD1 (6 bases). The receptor was derived from a man younger than 35 in good health. Material: naive CD8+ T cells sorted from blood. The CDR3 sequence: CASSVGGDTSYEQYF. The CDR3 coding sequence is TGTGCCAGCAGCGTAGGAGGGGACACTTCCTACGAGCAGTACTTC.